These T cell receptor beta chains were read from a single sample in a study of blood T cell repertoires in COVID-19. TCRdb keeps only in-frame clones here, not all; method: immunoSEQ multiplex PCR. This table holds approximately 97,000 clones, roughly 80% found once. Sequencing was carried out using peripheral blood. The receptors derive from a human donor in a cohort sampled during active COVID-19. The CDR3 runs from the conserved cysteine through the conserved F or W. The D gene is left open where the match is weak. Size is stated for part of the rows, as once, few or many counts, or as a class when the clone is expanded.

>18|TRBJ1-2|.|TRBV18|TRBD1
TGTGCCAGCTCACCCTTTAACCCGGGACAGGGGGCTGTGGAGGGCTACACCTTC
CASSPFNPGQGAVEGYTF
>14|TRBJ2-7|.|TRBV6-5|TRBD1
TGTGCCAGCCGCAACTGGGACAGGGTGAAGGAGCAGTACTTC
CASRNWDRVKEQYF
>12|TRBJ1-2|.|TRBV28|.
TGTGCCAGTGGGCCTTACAGGGTTGGCTACACCTTC
CASGPYRVGYTF
>13|TRBJ1-4|.|TRBV24-1|.
TGTGCCACCAGAGCAGCGGCTAATGAAAAACTGTTTTTT
CATRAAANEKLFF
>17|TRBJ1-3|.|TRBV5-1|.
TGCGCCAGCGTTAAGGACGGGACAATTAATTCTGGAAACACCATATATTTT
CASVKDGTINSGNTIYF
>15|TRBJ2-7|.|TRBV21-1|.
TGTGCCAGCAGCAACCCGAGGACAGCCCGCTACGAGCAGTACTTC
CASSNPRTARYEQYF
>16|TRBJ2-3|.|TRBV4-3|.
TGCGCCAGCAGCCAATACTGGGGGGAAAGCACAGATACGCAGTATTTT
CASSQYWGESTDTQYF
>14|TRBJ2-7|.|TRBV27|.
TGTGCCAGCAGTTTATCCACAGTGTGGAACGAGCAGTACTTC
CASSLSTVWNEQYF
>16|TRBJ2-1|once|TRBV4-1|TRBD2
TGCGCCAGCAGCCAAGCCGGGGGGAGCTCCTACAATGAGCAGTTCTTC
CASSQAGGSSYNEQFF
>16|TRBJ2-1|.|TRBV6-2/TRBV6-3|.
TGTGCCAGCAGTTACCGAGCGGGTGGGCCTACGCATGAGCAGTTCTTC
CASSYRAGGPTHEQFF
>15|TRBJ2-3|.|TRBV5-1|.
TGCGCCAGCAGCTTACAGAACCCCGGCAGGGATACGCAGTATTTT
CASSLQNPGRDTQYF
>11|TRBJ1-1|few|TRBV12-3/TRBV12-4|TRBD1
TGTGCCAGCAGTTTCGGACAGGCAGCTTTCTTT
CASSFGQAAFF
>14|TRBJ1-2|once|TRBV5-1|.
TGCGCCAGCAGCTTGGGACAGAGCGACTATGGCTACACCTTC
CASSLGQSDYGYTF
>20|TRBJ2-5|.|TRBV3-1/TRBV3-2|TRBD2
TGTGCCAGCAGCCAAGGTCAGGGGAGGCAGCGGGAGGCCTTCCAAGAGACCCAGTACTTC
CASSQGQGRQREAFQETQYF
>16|TRBJ1-5|.|TRBV2|.
TGTGCCAGCAGCCGACAACCGGACATTCCGAATCAGCCCCAGCATTTT
CASSRQPDIPNQPQHF
>16|TRBJ2-2|.|TRBV6-2/TRBV6-3|.
TGTGCCAGCAGTTACCCAAGGGCAGGGGACACCGGGGAGCTGTTTTTT
CASSYPRAGDTGELFF
>13|TRBJ1-1|.|TRBV5-8|.
TGTGCCAGCAGTCAACAGCCTAACACTGAAGCTTTCTTT
CASSQQPNTEAFF
>15|TRBJ1-2|.|TRBV2|.
TGTGCCAGCAGAGCATCAGGACTAGCTAACTATGGCTACACCTTC
CASRASGLANYGYTF
>15|TRBJ2-6|.|TRBV19|.
TGTGCCAGTAGTAGGAGGGACTCTGGGGCCAACGTCCTGACTTTC
CASSRRDSGANVLTF
>18|TRBJ1-6|.|TRBV5-1|TRBD1
TGCGCCAGCAGCTTGGGAGTCTGGGACAGCTCCTATAATTCACCCCTCCACTTT
CASSLGVWDSSYNSPLHF
>16|TRBJ1-5|.|TRBV7-4|TRBD1
TGTGCCAGCAGTCACCGGGACAGGGGGTGGGATCAGCCCCAGCATTTT
CASSHRDRGWDQPQHF
>16|TRBJ2-7|.|TRBV5-6|TRBD1
TGTGCCAGCAGCAAGGACAGGGGCCGATACGTCTACGAGCAGTACTTC
CASSKDRGRYVYEQYF
>14|TRBJ1-5|.|TRBV2|TRBD1
TGTGCCAGCAGTGACAGGGGGGTCGGACAGCCCCAGCATTTT
CASSDRGVGQPQHF
>13|TRBJ1-1|.|TRBV15|.
TGTGCCACCAGTGCAGTCATGAACACTGAAGCTTTCTTT
CATSAVMNTEAFF
>17|TRBJ2-7|.|TRBV11-2|TRBD2
TGTGCCAGCAGCTCGTTGAAGACTAGCTTAGAGACCTACGAGCAGTACTTC
CASSSLKTSLETYEQYF
>15|TRBJ2-7|.|TRBV10-3|TRBD2
TGTGCCATCAGTGAGTCTAGCGGGGGGGCGGGCGAGCAGTACTTC
CAISESSGGAGEQYF
>13|TRBJ1-5|.|TRBV19|.
TGTGCCAGTAGGAGGAATAGCAATCAGCCCCAGCATTTT
CASRRNSNQPQHF
>18|TRBJ1-4|.|TRBV28|TRBD1
TGTGCCAGCAGTCCACTGAACCCTGCCGGGACAGGGGATGAAAAACTGTTTTTT
CASSPLNPAGTGDEKLFF
>15|TRBJ1-2|.|TRBV11-3|.
TGTGCCAGCAGCTTAGCCAGGGGCTGGGGCTATGGCTACACCTTC
CASSLARGWGYGYTF
>12|TRBJ1-1|few|TRBV7-8|.
TGTGCCAGCAGCTTTCCCGGCGGGGAGAGGTCCTTT
CASSFPGGERSF
>14|TRBJ1-5|few|TRBV6-5|TRBD1
TGTGCCAGCAGACGGGACAGTAGCAATCAGCCCCAGCATTTT
CASRRDSSNQPQHF
>19|TRBJ2-2|once|TRBV4-2|.
TGTGCCAGCAGCCAAAGGGGTAGCCGTGGGGGGGCCCCCACCGGGGAGCTGTTTTTT
CASSQRGSRGGAPTGELFF
>12|TRBJ1-4|.|TRBV6-1|.
TGTGCCAGCAGTGAGTTAAATGAAAAACTGTTTTTT
CASSELNEKLFF
>15|TRBJ2-1|.|TRBV5-4|.
TGTGCCAGCAGCTCATCGACTAGTTTCTACAATGAGCAGTTCTTC
CASSSSTSFYNEQFF
>15|TRBJ2-1|.|TRBV4-3|TRBD2
TGCGCCAGCAGCCAAGATGGAGGGCGGGGGGCCCTTCAGTTCTTC
CASSQDGGRGALQFF
>18|TRBJ2-3|.|TRBV11-3|TRBD2
TGTGCCAGCAGCTTACCTCTTTCGAGCGGGGGGACCGCAGATACGCAGTATTTT
CASSLPLSSGGTADTQYF
>13|TRBJ1-2|.|TRBV28|.
TGTGCCAGCCGGGTAGACAGCCGCTATGGCTACACCTTC
CASRVDSRYGYTF
>15|TRBJ2-2|.|TRBV6-2/TRBV6-3|.
TGTGCCAGCAGTAATTTAGCTGAATACACCGGGGAGCTGTTTTTT
CASSNLAEYTGELFF
>15|TRBJ1-2|.|TRBV4-1|TRBD1
TGCGCCAGCAGCCAAGAGGGACAGGACCCTTATGGCTACACCTTC
CASSQEGQDPYGYTF
>16|TRBJ1-2|.|TRBV5-1|TRBD1
TGCGCCAGCAGCGCGGGAACCGGGACAGTGTACTATGGCTACACCTTC
CASSAGTGTVYYGYTF
>14|TRBJ2-7|.|TRBV9|.
TGTGCCAGCAGCGTAGTTGGTACGAGCTACGAGCAGTACTTC
CASSVVGTSYEQYF
>15|TRBJ2-2|.|TRBV11-3|TRBD1
TGTGCCAGCAGAAAATCGACAGGGTACACCGGGGAGCTGTTTTTT
CASRKSTGYTGELFF
>12|TRBJ2-7|.|TRBV6-5|.
TGTGCCAGCAGCCGCGACAGCTACGAGCAGTACTTC
CASSRDSYEQYF
>16|TRBJ1-4|.|TRBV5-8|TRBD1
TGTGCCAGCAGCAAAGGACAGGGGGTAAATAATGAAAAACTGTTTTTT
CASSKGQGVNNEKLFF
>14|TRBJ1-2|.|TRBV6-6|TRBD1
TGTGCCAGCAGCACCGGGACAGGGGAGTATGGCTACACCTTC
CASSTGTGEYGYTF
>15|TRBJ2-2|.|TRBV5-1|.
TGCGCCAGCAGCTTGGTATCCGGGAGCACCGGGGAGCTGTTTTTT
CASSLVSGSTGELFF
>16|TRBJ2-2|.|TRBV5-1|.
TGCGCCAGCAGCTTGGGGCCACAGGGGAACACCGGGGAGCTGTTTTTT
CASSLGPQGNTGELFF
>17|TRBJ2-3|.|TRBV7-9|TRBD2
TGTGCCAGCAGCCTCGGACTAGCGGGGGCCCAGATAGATACGCAGTATTTT
CASSLGLAGAQIDTQYF
>14|TRBJ2-2|.|TRBV18|.
TGTGCCAGCTCACCACCGTCCCAGACAGGGGAGCTGTTTTTT
CASSPPSQTGELFF
>13|TRBJ2-5|.|TRBV18|.
TGTGCCAGCTCACCAGGACAGCAAGAGACCCAGTACTTC
CASSPGQQETQYF
>20|TRBJ1-4|.|TRBV4-1|.
TGCGCCAGCAGCCAACCAAGAATCCGGAGAACAGGGCCAACTAATGAAAAACTGTTTTTT
CASSQPRIRRTGPTNEKLFF
>16|TRBJ2-6|.|TRBV7-9|.
TGTGCCAGCAGCTTAGGCACAGGCTTTGGGGCCAACGTCCTGACTTTC
CASSLGTGFGANVLTF
>15|TRBJ2-7|.|TRBV2|TRBD2
TGTGCCAGCTCGGGGACTAGCGGGGGATCCTACGAGCAGTACTTC
CASSGTSGGSYEQYF